The next 9 T cell receptor beta chains were all read from a single sample in a study of technical replicates of blood from a few donors. Here immunoSEQ multiplex PCR was the method, and the copy in TCRdb shows in-frame clones only, minus some. In the table there are some 80,000 clones, nearly 98% of which are singletons. The sample taken for sequencing was T cells isolated from PBMCs. These receptors all come from a human donor in good health.

The chain employs TRBV7-8 and TRBJ2-6; D gene unclear. Trimming took off 1 base at V and 4 bases at J, with 14 bases between the two ends. The CDR3 has 17 residues. The germline V gene encodes CDR1 SGHVS and CDR2 FQNEAQ. The CDR3: CASSLEFRVAGANVLTF. Here the CDR3 DNA reads TGTGCCAGCAGCTTAGAGTTCCGGGTAGCCGGGGCCAACGTCCTGACTTTC.

As for this clone: At one of its ends the junction is not consistent with the germline gene, which may arise from a read error. The chain couples TRBV19 to TRBJ1-2, with 9 bases lining up with TRBD1. Per germline, CDR1 LNHDA and CDR2 SQIVND (reference sequence). This CDR3 has 15 amino acids. The CDR3: CVSSTGTGRYYGYTF. The CDR3 DNA reads TGTGTCAGTAGTACCGGGACAGGGAGGTATTATGGCTACACCTTC.

The genes are TRBV6-5 and TRBJ2-4, with TRBD2 as a possible D gene (7 bases). CDR1 and CDR2 (germline): MNHEY, SVGAGI. Trimming shortened V by 3 bases and J by 6 bases, and 15 bases separated the two germline ends. The CDR3 runs 15 residues. The CDR3 DNA sequence: TGTGCCAGCAGTTATATTCGGGGGGCCGGAAACATTCAGTACTTC. Translating gives CASSYIRGAGNIQYF.

The chain uses TRBV7-6 and TRBJ2-1; possibly TRBD1 for D (6 bases). Germline V gene lookup returns CDR1 SGHVS and CDR2 FNYEAQ. The ends were cut back, 4 bases at V and 0 bases at J, with 16 bases in the middle. The CDR3 is 17 amino acids. CDR3 loop: CASSYTLQGSSYNEQFF. The CDR3 nucleotides read TGTGCCAGCAGCTATACCTTACAGGGTAGCTCCTACAATGAGCAGTTCTTC.

The chain links TRBV5-1 to TRBJ2-7; 10 nucleotides line up with TRBD2. This CDR3 is 15 amino acids long. CDR1 is SGHRS and CDR2 is YFSETQ in the germline V gene. The J segment lost 4 bases and the V segment lost 1 base, leaving 5 bases of the junction unmatched. The CDR3 DNA reads as TGCGCCAGCAGCTTGACCACTAGCGGGGTATACGAGCAGTACTTC. It is translated as CASSLTTSGVYEQYF.

The rearrangement joins TRBV7-6 to TRBJ2-1, with a tentative D call TRBD2 (7 bases). This CDR3 has 16 residues. CDR1 is SGHVS and CDR2 is FNYEAQ in the germline V gene. V dropped 1 base and J dropped 4 bases, with 14 bases sitting between them. CDR3 region: CASSLVGGVQYNEQFF. The CDR3 nucleotides are TGTGCCAGCAGCTTAGTAGGGGGGGTACAGTACAATGAGCAGTTCTTC.

J is TRBJ1-1 and V is TRBV19; tentatively, D is TRBD1 (5 bases). Trimming shortened V by 11 bases and J by 0 bases, and 19 bases separated the two germline ends. CDR3 length: 15 residues. Germline lookup yields CDR1 LNHDA and CDR2 SQIVND (reference sequence). The CDR3 loop reads CASTPGMAMNTEAFF. The CDR3 region has the DNA TGTGCCTCCACTCCAGGGATGGCCATGAACACTGAAGCTTTCTTT.

The gene calls are TRBV6-5 and TRBJ2-7, with TRBD2 identical over 9 bases. V dropped 5 bases and J dropped 3; count of bases not matched to a gene: 8. This CDR3 region has 15 residues. Germline-derived CDR1 and CDR2 are MNHEY and SVGAGI. The DNA of the CDR3 is TGTGCCAGCAGTACCCCAGCGGGGGGCAACTACGAGCAGTACTTC. This gives the protein CASSTPAGGNYEQYF.

Regarding this clone: It is unclear where the CDR3 begins or ends on the DNA, so no DNA is shown, and the CDR3 is as TCRdb lists it. The gene calls are TRBV28 and TRBJ2-1; the table assigns TRBD2, which was not confirmed against the DNA. Germline assignment: CDR1 MDHEN and CDR2 SYDVKM. The CDR3 comprises 15 residues, both ends counted. The chain's CDR3 is CASSSSRPSYNEQFF.